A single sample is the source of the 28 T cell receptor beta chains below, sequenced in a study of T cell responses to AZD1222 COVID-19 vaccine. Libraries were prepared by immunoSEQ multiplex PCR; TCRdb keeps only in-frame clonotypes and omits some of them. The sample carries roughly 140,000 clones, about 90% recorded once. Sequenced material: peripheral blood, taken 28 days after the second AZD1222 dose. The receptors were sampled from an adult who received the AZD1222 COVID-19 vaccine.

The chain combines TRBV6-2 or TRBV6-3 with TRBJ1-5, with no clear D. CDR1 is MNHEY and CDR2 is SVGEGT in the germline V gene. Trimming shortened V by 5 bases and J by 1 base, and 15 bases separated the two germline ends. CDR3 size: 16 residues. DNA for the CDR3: TGTGCCAGCAGTCCCGCCAGGTGGCCGAGCAATCAGCCCCAGCATTTT. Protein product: CASSPARWPSNQPQHF.

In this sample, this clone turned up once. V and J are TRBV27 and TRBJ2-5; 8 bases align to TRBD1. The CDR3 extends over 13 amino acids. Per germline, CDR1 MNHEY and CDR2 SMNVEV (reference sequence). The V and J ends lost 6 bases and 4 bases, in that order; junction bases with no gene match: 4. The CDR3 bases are TGTGCCAGCAGACCGACAGGGGTAGAGACCCAGTACTTC. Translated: CASRPTGVETQYF.

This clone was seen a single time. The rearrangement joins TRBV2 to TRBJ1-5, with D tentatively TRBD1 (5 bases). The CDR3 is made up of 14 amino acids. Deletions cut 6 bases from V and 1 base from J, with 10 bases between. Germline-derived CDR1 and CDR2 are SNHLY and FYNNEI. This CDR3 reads CASSGDLSNQPQHF. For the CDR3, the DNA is TGTGCCAGCAGCGGGGACCTAAGCAATCAGCCCCAGCATTTT. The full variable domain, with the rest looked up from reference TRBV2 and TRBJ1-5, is EPEVTQTPSHQVTQMGQEVILRCVPISNHLYFYWYRQILGQKVEFLVSFYNNEISEKSEIFDDQFSVERPDGSNFTLKIRSTKLEDSAMYFCASSGDLSNQPQHFGDGTRLSIL.

The CDR3 DNA reads as TGTGCCAGCAGACTGGCGGGGGGGCTGACAGATACGCAGTATTTT. Its translation: CASRLAGGLTDTQYF. The rearrangement links TRBV6-5 to TRBJ2-3, with 9 bases aligning to TRBD2. The CDR3 loop spans 15 amino acids. The V and J ends lost 6 bases and 3 bases, in that order; junction bases with no gene match: 7. The V gene's germline CDR1 is MNHEY and CDR2 SVGAGI.

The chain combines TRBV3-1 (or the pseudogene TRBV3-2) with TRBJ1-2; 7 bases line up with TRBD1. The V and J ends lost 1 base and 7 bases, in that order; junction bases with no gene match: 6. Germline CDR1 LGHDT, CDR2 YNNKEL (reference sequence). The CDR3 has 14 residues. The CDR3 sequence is CASSQVEGASGYTF. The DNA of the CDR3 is TGTGCCAGCAGCCAAGTCGAGGGGGCGAGTGGCTACACCTTC.

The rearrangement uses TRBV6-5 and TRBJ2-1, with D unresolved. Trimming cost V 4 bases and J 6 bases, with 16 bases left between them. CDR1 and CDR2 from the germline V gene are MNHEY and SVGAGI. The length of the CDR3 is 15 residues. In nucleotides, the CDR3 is TGTGCCAGCAGTTGGCTCGGAGACCCTTCCAATGAGCAGTTCTTC. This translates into CASSWLGDPSNEQFF.

The CDR3 spells CSASGGSWRETQYF. The CDR3 nucleotides are TGCAGTGCTAGTGGGGGGAGTTGGCGAGAGACCCAGTACTTC. The chain links TRBV20-1 to TRBJ2-5, with TRBD2 as a possible D gene (6 bases). The CDR3 extends over 14 amino acids. Germline CDR1 DFQATT, CDR2 SNEGSKA (reference sequence). V dropped 3 bases and J dropped 4 bases, with 15 bases sitting between them.

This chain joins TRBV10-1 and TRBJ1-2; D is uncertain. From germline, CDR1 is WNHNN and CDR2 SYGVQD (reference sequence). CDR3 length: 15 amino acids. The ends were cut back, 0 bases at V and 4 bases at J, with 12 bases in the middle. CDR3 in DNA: TGCGCCAGCAGTGAGTCGAGGGCAGGCTTCTATGGCTACACCTTC. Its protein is CASSESRAGFYGYTF.

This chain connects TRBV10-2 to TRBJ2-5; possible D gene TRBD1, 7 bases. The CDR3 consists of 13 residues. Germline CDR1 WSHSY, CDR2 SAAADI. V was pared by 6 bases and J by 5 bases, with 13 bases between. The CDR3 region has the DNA TGCGCCAGCAGCGGGGCAGGGGGGGAGACCCAGTACTTC. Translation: CASSGAGGETQYF.

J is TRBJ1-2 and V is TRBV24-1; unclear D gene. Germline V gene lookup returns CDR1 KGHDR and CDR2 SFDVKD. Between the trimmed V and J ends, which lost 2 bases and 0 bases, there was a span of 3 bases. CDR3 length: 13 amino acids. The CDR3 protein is CATSDSANYGYTF. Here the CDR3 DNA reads TGTGCCACCAGTGATTCGGCTAACTATGGCTACACCTTC.

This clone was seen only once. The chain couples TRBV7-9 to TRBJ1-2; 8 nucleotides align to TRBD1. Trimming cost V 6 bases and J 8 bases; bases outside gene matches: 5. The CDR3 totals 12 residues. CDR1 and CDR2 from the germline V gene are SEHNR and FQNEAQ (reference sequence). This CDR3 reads CASRQTGEGYTF. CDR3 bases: TGTGCCAGCAGACAGACAGGGGAGGGCTACACCTTC. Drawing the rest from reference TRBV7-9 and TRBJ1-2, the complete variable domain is DTGVSQNPRHKITKRGQNVTFRCDPISEHNRLYWYRQTLGQGPEFLTYFQNEAQLEKSRLLSDRFSAERPKGSFSTLEIQRTEQGDSAMYLCASRQTGEGYTFGSGTRLTVV.

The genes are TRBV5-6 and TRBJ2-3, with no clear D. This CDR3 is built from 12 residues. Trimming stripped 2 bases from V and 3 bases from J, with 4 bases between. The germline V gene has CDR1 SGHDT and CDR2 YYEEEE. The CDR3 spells CASSFTTDTQYF. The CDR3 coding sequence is TGTGCCAGCAGCTTTACTACAGATACGCAGTATTTT.

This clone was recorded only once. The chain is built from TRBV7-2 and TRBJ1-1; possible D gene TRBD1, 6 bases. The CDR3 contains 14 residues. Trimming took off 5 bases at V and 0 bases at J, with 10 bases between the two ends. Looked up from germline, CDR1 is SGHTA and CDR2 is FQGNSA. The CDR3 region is CASSPRDMNTEAFF. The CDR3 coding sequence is TGTGCCAGCAGCCCCAGGGACATGAACACTGAAGCTTTCTTT.

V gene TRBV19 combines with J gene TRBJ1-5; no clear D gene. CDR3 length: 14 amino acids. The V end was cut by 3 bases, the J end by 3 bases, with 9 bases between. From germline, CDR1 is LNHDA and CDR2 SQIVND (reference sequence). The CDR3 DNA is TGTGCCAGTAGTATCATGGACTCCAATCAGCCCCAGCATTTT. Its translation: CASSIMDSNQPQHF. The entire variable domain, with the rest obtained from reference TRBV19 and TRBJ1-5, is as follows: DGGITQSPKYLFRKEGQNVTLSCEQNLNHDAMYWYRQDPGQGLRLIYYSQIVNDFQKGDIAEGYSVSREKKESFPLTVTSAQKNPTAFYLCASSIMDSNQPQHFGDGTRLSIL.

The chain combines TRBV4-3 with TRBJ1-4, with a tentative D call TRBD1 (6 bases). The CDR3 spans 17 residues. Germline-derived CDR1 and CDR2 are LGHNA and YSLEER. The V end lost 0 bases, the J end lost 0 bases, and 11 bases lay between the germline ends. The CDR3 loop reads CASSQEAGAATNEKLFF. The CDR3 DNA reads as TGCGCCAGCAGCCAAGAAGCGGGGGCCGCAACTAATGAAAAACTGTTTTTT.

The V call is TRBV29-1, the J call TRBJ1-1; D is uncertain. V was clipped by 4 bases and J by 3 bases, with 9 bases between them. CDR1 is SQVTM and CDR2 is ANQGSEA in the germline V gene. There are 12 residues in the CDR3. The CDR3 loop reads CSVVPRDTEAFF. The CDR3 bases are TGCAGCGTTGTACCGCGAGACACTGAAGCTTTCTTT.

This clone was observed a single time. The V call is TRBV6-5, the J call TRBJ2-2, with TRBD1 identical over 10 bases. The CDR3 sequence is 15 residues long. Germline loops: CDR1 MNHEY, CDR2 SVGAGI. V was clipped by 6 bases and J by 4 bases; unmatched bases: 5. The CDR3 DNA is TGTGCCAGCAGCTGGACAGGGGGAAGCACCGGGGAGCTGTTTTTT. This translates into CASSWTGGSTGELFF.

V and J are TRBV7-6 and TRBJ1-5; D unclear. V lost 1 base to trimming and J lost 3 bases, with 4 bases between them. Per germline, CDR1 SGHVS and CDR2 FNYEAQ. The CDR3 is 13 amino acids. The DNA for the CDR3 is TGTGCCAGCAGCTTAGGGATCAATCAGCCCCAGCATTTT. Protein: CASSLGINQPQHF.

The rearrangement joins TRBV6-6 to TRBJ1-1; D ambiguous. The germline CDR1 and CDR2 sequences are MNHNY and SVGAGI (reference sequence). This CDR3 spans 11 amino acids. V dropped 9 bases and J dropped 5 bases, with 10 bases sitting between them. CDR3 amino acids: CASESLTEAFF. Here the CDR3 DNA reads TGTGCCAGTGAGAGTTTGACTGAAGCTTTCTTT.

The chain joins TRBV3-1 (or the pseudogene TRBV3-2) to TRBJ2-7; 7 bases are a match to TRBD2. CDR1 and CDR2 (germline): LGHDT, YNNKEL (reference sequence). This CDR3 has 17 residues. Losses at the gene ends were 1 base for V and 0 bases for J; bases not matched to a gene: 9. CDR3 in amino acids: CASSQALSSGSSYEQYF. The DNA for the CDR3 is TGTGCCAGCAGCCAAGCCCTCTCTAGCGGAAGCTCCTACGAGCAGTACTTC.

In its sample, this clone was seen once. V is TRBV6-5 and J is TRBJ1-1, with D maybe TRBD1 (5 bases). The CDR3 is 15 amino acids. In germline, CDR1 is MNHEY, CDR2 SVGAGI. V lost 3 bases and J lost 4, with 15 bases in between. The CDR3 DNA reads TGTGCCAGCAGTTATCCCGGGACGGGGGTCACTGAAGCTTTCTTT. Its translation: CASSYPGTGVTEAFF.

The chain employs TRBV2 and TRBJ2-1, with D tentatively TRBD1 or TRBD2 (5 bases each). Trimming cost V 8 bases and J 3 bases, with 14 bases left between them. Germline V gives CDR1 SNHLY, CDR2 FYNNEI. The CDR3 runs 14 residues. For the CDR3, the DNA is TGTGCCAGCTCAACGGGGCAGTACTACAATGAGCAGTTCTTC. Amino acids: CASSTGQYYNEQFF.

The CDR3 sequence is CASSPRDLIRDGYTF. As DNA, the CDR3 is TGTGCCAGCAGCCCTAGGGACCTAATCAGGGATGGCTACACCTTC. The chain recombines TRBV5-5 with TRBJ1-2; TRBD1 might be the D (5 bases). Trimming stripped 4 bases from V and 6 bases from J, with 19 bases between. CDR3 size: 15 residues. Germline V CDR1 and CDR2: SGHKS, YYEKEE (reference sequence).

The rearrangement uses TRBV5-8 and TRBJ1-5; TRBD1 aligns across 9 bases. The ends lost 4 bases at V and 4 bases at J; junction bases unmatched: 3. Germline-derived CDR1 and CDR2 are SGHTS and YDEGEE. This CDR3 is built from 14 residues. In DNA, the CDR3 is TGTGCCAGCAGCATCGGGACAGGGAATCAGCCCCAGCATTTT. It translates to CASSIGTGNQPQHF.

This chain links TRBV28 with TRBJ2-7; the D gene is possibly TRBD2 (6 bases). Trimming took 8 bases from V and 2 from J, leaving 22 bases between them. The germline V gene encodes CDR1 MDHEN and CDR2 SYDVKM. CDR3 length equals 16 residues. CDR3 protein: CASGSEGLGMTYEQYV. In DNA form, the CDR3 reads TGTGCCAGCGGATCGGAGGGGTTGGGTATGACCTACGAGCAGTACGTC.

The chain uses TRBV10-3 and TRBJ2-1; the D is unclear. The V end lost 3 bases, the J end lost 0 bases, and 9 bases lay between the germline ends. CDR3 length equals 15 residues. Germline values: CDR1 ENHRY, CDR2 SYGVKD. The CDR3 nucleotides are TGTGCCATCAGTGACGGGCCGCCCTCCTACAATGAGCAGTTCTTC. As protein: CAISDGPPSYNEQFF.

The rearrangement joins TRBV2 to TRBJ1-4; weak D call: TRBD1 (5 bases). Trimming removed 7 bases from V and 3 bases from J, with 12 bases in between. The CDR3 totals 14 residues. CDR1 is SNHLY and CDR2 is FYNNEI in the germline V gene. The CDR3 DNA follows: TGTGCCAGCATAATGGGGGGTCCTAATGAAAAACTGTTTTTT. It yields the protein CASIMGGPNEKLFF.

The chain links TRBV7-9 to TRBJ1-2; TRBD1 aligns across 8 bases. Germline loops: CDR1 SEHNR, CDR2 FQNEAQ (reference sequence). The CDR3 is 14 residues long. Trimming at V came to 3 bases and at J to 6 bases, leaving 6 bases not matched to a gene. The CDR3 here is CASSLGLTGDGYTF. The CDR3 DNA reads TGTGCCAGCAGCTTGGGCCTGACAGGGGATGGCTACACCTTC. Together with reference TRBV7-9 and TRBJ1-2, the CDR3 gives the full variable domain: DTGVSQNPRHKITKRGQNVTFRCDPISEHNRLYWYRQTLGQGPEFLTYFQNEAQLEKSRLLSDRFSAERPKGSFSTLEIQRTEQGDSAMYLCASSLGLTGDGYTFGSGTRLTVV.